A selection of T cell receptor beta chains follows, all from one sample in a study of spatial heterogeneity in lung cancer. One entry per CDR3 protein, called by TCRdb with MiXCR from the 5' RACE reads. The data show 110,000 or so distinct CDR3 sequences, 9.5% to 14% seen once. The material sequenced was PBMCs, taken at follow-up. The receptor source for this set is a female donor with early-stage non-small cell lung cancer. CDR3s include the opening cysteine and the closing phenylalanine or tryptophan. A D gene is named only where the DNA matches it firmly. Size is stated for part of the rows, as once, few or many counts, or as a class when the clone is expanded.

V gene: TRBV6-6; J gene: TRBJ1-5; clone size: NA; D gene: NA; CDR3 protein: CASRERQINQPQHF; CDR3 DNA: TGTGCCAGCAGAGAAAGACAGATCAATCAGCCCCAGCATTTT
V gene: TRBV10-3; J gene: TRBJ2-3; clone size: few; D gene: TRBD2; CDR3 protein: CAISTRTSGSLGTDTQYF; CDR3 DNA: TGTGCCATCAGCACCCGGACTAGCGGGAGCCTTGGGACAGATACGCAGTATTTT
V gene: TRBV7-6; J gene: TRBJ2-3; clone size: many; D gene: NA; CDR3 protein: CASSPRRSTDTQYF; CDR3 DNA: TGTGCCAGCAGCCCCCGGCGGAGCACAGATACGCAGTATTTT
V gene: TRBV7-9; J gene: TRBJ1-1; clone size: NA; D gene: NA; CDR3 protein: CASSSFTEAFF; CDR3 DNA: TGTGCCAGCAGCTCCTTCACTGAAGCTTTCTTT
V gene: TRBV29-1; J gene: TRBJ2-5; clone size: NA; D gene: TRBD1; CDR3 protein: CSVLKGTGEETQYF; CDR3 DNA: TGCAGCGTCCTAAAAGGGACAGGAGAAGAGACCCAGTACTTC
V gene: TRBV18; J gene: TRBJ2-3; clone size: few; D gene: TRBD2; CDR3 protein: CASSPQLAHRTDTQYF; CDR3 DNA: TGTGCCAGCTCACCACAACTAGCGCATCGCACAGATACGCAGTATTTT
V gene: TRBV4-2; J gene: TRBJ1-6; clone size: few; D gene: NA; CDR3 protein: CASSQTPTGNSYNSPLHF; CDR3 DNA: TGTGCCAGCAGCCAAACTCCGACGGGGAACTCCTATAATTCACCCCTCCACTTT
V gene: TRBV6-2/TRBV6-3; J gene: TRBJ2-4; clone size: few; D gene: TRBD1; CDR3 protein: CASSSPGQGIVAKNIQYF; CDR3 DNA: TGTGCCAGCAGTTCTCCGGGACAGGGTATCGTAGCCAAAAACATTCAGTACTTC
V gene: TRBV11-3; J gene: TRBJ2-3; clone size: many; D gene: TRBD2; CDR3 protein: CASSLDPSSGRDTQYF; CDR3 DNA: TGTGCCAGCAGCTTAGATCCTTCTAGCGGTCGAGATACGCAGTATTTT
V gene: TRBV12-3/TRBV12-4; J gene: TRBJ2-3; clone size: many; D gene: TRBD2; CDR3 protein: CASSLGGRRDTQYF; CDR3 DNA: TGTGCCAGCAGTTTAGGCGGGAGAAGAGATACGCAGTATTTT
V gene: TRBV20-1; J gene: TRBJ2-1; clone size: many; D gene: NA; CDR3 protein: CSASIGGDEQFF; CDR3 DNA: TGCAGTGCTAGTATAGGCGGAGATGAGCAGTTCTTC
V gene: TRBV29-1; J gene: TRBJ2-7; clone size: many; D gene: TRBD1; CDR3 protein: CSVRTGGSEQYF; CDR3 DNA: TGCAGCGTTAGGACAGGAGGTAGCGAGCAGTACTTC
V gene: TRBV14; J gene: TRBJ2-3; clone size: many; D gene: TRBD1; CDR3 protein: CASSQVRGPTDTQYF; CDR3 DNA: TGTGCCAGCAGCCAAGTTAGGGGGCCTACAGATACGCAGTATTTT
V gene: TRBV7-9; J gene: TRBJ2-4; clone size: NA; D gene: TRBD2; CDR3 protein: CASSPGTSVFKNIQYF; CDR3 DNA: TGTGCCAGCAGCCCTGGGACTAGCGTCTTCAAAAACATTCAGTACTTC
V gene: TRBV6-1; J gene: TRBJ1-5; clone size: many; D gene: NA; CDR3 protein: CASSGHRTYSNQPQHF; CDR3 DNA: TGTGCCAGCAGTGGCCACAGGACCTATAGCAATCAGCCCCAGCATTTT
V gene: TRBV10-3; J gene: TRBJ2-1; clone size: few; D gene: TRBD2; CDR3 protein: CAISESSGLAPPNEQFF; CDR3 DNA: TGTGCCATCAGTGAGTCCAGTGGACTAGCGCCTCCTAATGAGCAGTTCTTC
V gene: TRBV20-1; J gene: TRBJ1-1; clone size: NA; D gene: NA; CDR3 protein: CSATRGEAFF; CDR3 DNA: TGCAGTGCTACACGTGGGGAAGCTTTCTTT
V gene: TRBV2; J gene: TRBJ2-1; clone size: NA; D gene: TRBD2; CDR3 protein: CASRNRGLGNNEQFF; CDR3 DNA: TGTGCCAGCAGGAACCGGGGACTAGGGAACAATGAGCAGTTCTTC